The sequence of this TCR beta chain was determined in a study of T cells in women clearing cervical HPV infection. Study-wide background: No precancer developed; the control's incident HPV16 infection cleared within 12 months.

To note about this clone: Its cognate antigen is unknown. The CDR3 is cut off 3 residues early in the read; its end comes from the germline J gene.

immunoSEQ multiplex PCR used an average of about 1,200 ng genomic DNA. TCRdb keeps only in-frame clones here, not all; method: immunoSEQ multiplex PCR. Recorded for this sample: fewer than 35,000 clones. Overall study findings and caveats: TRBV6-7 relative abundance averaged approximately 0.1% in cases and 0.15% to 0.2% in controls.

The CDR3 runs to 15 residues. Germline V gives CDR1 GTSNPN, CDR2 SVGIG (reference sequence). The V call is TRBV30, the J call TRBJ1-4; D uncertain. Sequenced sample: blood buffy coat. This TCR was sampled from a woman aged 18-69 years with a cervical HPV16 infection that either progressed to CIN3+ or cleared (not recorded which). The DNA read from the CDR3 is TGTGCCTGGAGCCCCCGAACGGCGGATAATTCACCA. Translated, it gives CAWSPRTADNSP. The CDR3 in its entirety is CAWSPRTADNSPLFF.